Presented here are 10 T cell receptor beta chains from one specimen sequenced in a study of cytomegalovirus exposure and HLA in healthy donors. This table comes from immunoSEQ multiplex PCR, and its TCRdb copy is limited to in-frame clones, with some not included. The sample includes more than 250,000 clones, 75% to 90% of them seen just once. Sequencing was done on a sample of PBMCs. Receptors originate from a woman aged 25 to 39 in good health and CMV-seropositive.

This clone was found many times. This chain connects TRBV14 to TRBJ1-2, with D uncertain. This CDR3 region has 11 residues. Germline lookup yields CDR1 SGHDN and CDR2 FVKESK. Deletions cut 8 bases from V and 0 bases from J, with 4 bases between. CDR3 sequence reads: CASAPNYGYTF. In nucleotides, the CDR3 is TGTGCCAGCGCCCCTAACTATGGCTACACCTTC.

The DNA for the CDR3 is TGTGCCAGCAGCACCCGGGGGGGCTCTGGGGCCAACGTCCTGACTTTC. Amino acids: CASSTRGGSGANVLTF. The chain has TRBV7-6 and TRBJ2-6; 8 bases are a match to TRBD2. The CDR3 loop spans 16 amino acids. V lost 5 bases, J lost 0 bases, and 3 bases stayed unmatched. Germline V CDR1 and CDR2: SGHVS, FNYEAQ.

V usage is TRBV30 and J usage is TRBJ1-4; D possibly corresponds to TRBD1 (5 bases). The CDR3 length is 14 residues. With 0 bases removed from V and 8 bases from J, the gap between germline ends came to 13 bases. Germline V gives CDR1 GTSNPN, CDR2 SVGIG (reference sequence). CDR3 sequence: CAWSVSQGWEKLFF. The CDR3 coding sequence is TGTGCCTGGAGTGTATCGCAGGGATGGGAAAAACTGTTTTTT.

The genes are TRBV4-2 and TRBJ1-2, with unresolved D. The CDR3 loop spans 14 amino acids. The germline V gene has CDR1 LGHNA and CDR2 YNFKEQ. Trimming removed 4 bases from V and 0 bases from J, with 9 bases in between. CDR3 sequence reads: CASSPYPPNYGYTF. The CDR3 nucleotides are TGTGCCAGCAGCCCTTACCCACCTAACTATGGCTACACCTTC.

The rearrangement links TRBV11-2 to TRBJ1-1; no clear D. The CDR3 totals 15 residues. V lost 1 base to trimming and J lost 3 bases, with 12 bases between them. Germline V gene data show CDR1 as SGHAT and CDR2 as FQNNGV. The CDR3 nucleotides are TGTGCCAGCAGCTTAGTCTTGGGGATGGACACTGAAGCTTTCTTT. It is translated as CASSLVLGMDTEAFF.

The chain couples TRBV6-1 to TRBJ2-7; no clear D gene. Trimming pared 4 bases from V and 0 bases from J, leaving 16 bases between. The CDR3 is 16 residues long. CDR1 is MNHNS, CDR2 SASEGT, per germline. For the CDR3, the DNA is TGTGCCAGCAGTGGAATCCAAGGTCCGAGCTCCTACGAGCAGTACTTC. It translates to CASSGIQGPSSYEQYF.

This clone was seen just once. The gene calls are TRBV7-3 and TRBJ2-3, with D unresolved. Germline V gene sequence: CDR1 SGHTA, CDR2 FQGTGA. CDR3 length: 14 residues. V lost 1 base and J 1 base, leaving 6 bases between the germline ends. The DNA of the CDR3 is TGTGCCAGCAGCTTAATCAGCCGCACAGATACGCAGTATTTT. Its translation: CASSLISRTDTQYF.

The rearrangement links TRBV7-2 to TRBJ2-3; a weak D match, TRBD2 (6 bases). From germline, CDR1 is SGHTA and CDR2 FQGNSA. This CDR3 has 16 residues. Trimming cost V 5 bases and J 2 bases, with 17 bases left between them. For the CDR3, the DNA is TGTGCCAGCAGCACTGTCCCGGGACTCCTCACAGATACGCAGTATTTT. Translation gives CASSTVPGLLTDTQYF.

The J gene is TRBJ2-7, the V gene TRBV11-3, with D possibly TRBD1 on 6 matching bases. The CDR3 spans 14 residues. From germline, CDR1 is SGHNT and CDR2 YENEEA. V was clipped by 5 bases and J by 5 bases, with 16 bases between them. The CDR3 spells CASSRRSGDHEQYF. The CDR3 coding sequence is TGTGCCAGCAGCCGCCGGTCAGGGGATCACGAGCAGTACTTC.

The chain links TRBV7-8 to TRBJ2-2; the D call may be TRBD1 or TRBD2 (5 bases each). This CDR3 region has 15 residues. V was pared by 1 base and J by 3 bases, with 9 bases between. Germline assignment: CDR1 SGHVS and CDR2 FQNEAQ. The CDR3 nucleotides read TGTGCCAGCAGCTTAGTTAGAGGGGACACCGGGGAGCTGTTTTTT. It specifies CASSLVRGDTGELFF.